These T cell receptor beta chains were read from a single sample in a study of blood T cell repertoires in COVID-19. The repertoire was sequenced with immunoSEQ multiplex PCR; TCRdb's copy has only in-frame clones and lacks some. The data contain fewer than 400,000 clones, roughly 90% of them seen just once; the ten biggest clones take up 3.9%. The material sequenced was PBMCs or T cells enriched from blood (not recorded which). The receptors come from a woman aged 25 to 39 who had been exposed to COVID-19. CDR3s leave out the opening cysteine and the closing phenylalanine or tryptophan. Fields, in order: CDR3 length, clone size, V gene, CDR3 protein. Clone size is stated in some rows and not others, as once, few, many or a class when expanded.

14	NA	TRBV7-9	ASSLPGRHSGNTIY
13	NA	TRBV4-2	ASSQASRGRSPLH
15	NA	TRBV11-2	ASSLPWTSGERDTQY
11	NA	TRBV19	ATREQGEREQY
12	once	TRBV5-4	ASSTEQGYGGQY
14	NA	TRBV6-2/TRBV6-3	ASRPYRDSGANVLT
12	NA	TRBV5-1	ASSTGRVLNEQF
11	NA	TRBV5-4	ASSRDRVGGYT
11	NA	TRBV6-5	ASRWTGRTEAF
11	NA	TRBV30	AWSVLPSQPQH
9	once	TRBV30	AWNLAYEQY
14	NA	TRBV5-1	ASRRGTGALQETQY
15	NA	TRBV5-1	ASSLVAHKSSYNEQF
14	NA	TRBV7-3	ASRFTGGGGANVLT